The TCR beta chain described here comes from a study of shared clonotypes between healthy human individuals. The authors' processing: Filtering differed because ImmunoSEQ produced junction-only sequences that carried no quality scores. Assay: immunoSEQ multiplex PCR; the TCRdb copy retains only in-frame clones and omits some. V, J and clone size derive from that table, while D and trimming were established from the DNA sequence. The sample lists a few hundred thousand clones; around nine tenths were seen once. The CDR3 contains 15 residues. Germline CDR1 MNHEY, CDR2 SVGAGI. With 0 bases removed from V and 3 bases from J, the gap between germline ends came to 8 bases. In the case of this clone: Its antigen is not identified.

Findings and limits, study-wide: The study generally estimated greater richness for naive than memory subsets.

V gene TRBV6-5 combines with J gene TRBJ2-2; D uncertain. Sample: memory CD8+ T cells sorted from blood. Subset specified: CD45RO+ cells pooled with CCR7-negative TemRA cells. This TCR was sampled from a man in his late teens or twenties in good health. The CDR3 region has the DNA TGTGCCAGCAGTTACTCGAATGGGGACACCGGGGAGCTGTTTTTT. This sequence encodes CASSYSNGDTGELFF.